One and the same sample provided the 30 T cell receptor beta chains below, sequenced in a study of T cells in women clearing cervical HPV infection. Profiled with immunoSEQ multiplex PCR; TCRdb holds only in-frame clones, not every one. The sample has roughly 28,000 clones, and its top ten clones hold around 10%. What was sequenced was blood buffy coat. All receptors derive from a woman aged 18 to 69 with a cervical HPV16 infection that either progressed to CIN3+ or cleared (not recorded which).

On this clone itself: With the read ending 3 residues before the CDR3 end, the germline J gene is used to fill in that end. This sample includes further DNA sequences coding for the same CDR3. The chain links TRBV19 to TRBJ1-2; 8 bases agree with TRBD1. The CDR3 covers 13 residues. Per germline, CDR1 LNHDA and CDR2 SQIVND (reference sequence). The CDR3 is CASRKRDRIGYTF. The DNA read from the CDR3 is TGTGCCAGTAGAAAGAGGGACAGGATCGGT.

As regards this clone: The observed sequence ends 3 residues before the CDR3 terminus, with the missing tail filled in from the germline J gene. The chain carries TRBV2 and TRBJ1-1, with 7 nucleotides matching TRBD1. The CDR3 is made up of 14 amino acids. Losses at the gene ends were 7 bases for V and 0 bases for J; bases not matched to a gene: 5. Germline CDR1 reads SNHLY; CDR2 reads FYNNEI. Partial CDR3 DNA: TGTGCCAGCACCGTACAGGGGATGAACACTGAA. Amino acids: CASTVQGMNTE. The entire CDR3 protein reads CASTVQGMNTEAFF.

For this clone: The read ends 3 residues shy of where the CDR3 ends; the end is completed using the germline J gene. J is TRBJ1-1 and V is TRBV19; D is possibly TRBD1 (6 bases). CDR3 length: 13 residues. The V gene lost 6 bases and the J gene lost 3 bases, with 11 bases spanning the gap. CDR1 is LNHDA and CDR2 is SQIVND in the germline V gene (reference sequence). The sequenced part of the CDR3 DNA is TGTGCCAGTAGATGGGAGGGGGACACTGAA. Translated, it gives CASRWEGDTE. The entire CDR3 protein reads CASRWEGDTEAFF.

Turning to this clone: The CDR3 end falls 3 residues outside the read, so it is completed with the germline J gene. Other DNA sequences of this sample code for an identical CDR3. This chain uses TRBV19 with TRBJ1-3, with 7 bases lining up with TRBD1. V trimming: 6 bases; J trimming: 9 bases; junction bases outside the gene matches: 14. This CDR3 is built from 15 residues. Germline V gene sequence: CDR1 LNHDA, CDR2 SQIVND (reference sequence). The CDR3 protein is CASSRDSPSRSTIYF. Partial CDR3 DNA: TGTGCCAGTAGCCGGGACAGCCCTTCTCGAAGCACC.

As regards this clone: The sequenced fragment ends 3 residues before the CDR3 boundary, so the rest is inferred from the germline J gene. J is TRBJ2-1 and V is TRBV10-3, with 7 bases aligning to TRBD1. V lost 0 bases, J lost 3 bases, and 5 bases stayed unmatched. Germline V lookup: CDR1 ENHRY, CDR2 SYGVKD. The CDR3 is 16 amino acids. CDR3 bases read: TGTGCCATCAGTGAGTCAGGGGACAGCTACTACAATGAG. Translation: CAISESGDSYYNE. The whole CDR3 region reads CAISESGDSYYNEQFF.

For this clone: The read finishes 3 residues shy of the CDR3 end, and the germline J gene is used to complete it. The chain has TRBV7-9 and TRBJ2-5, with D uncertain. CDR3 size: 14 residues. Trimming took off 5 bases at V and 1 base at J, with 11 bases between the two ends. Germline CDR1 reads SEHNR; CDR2 reads FQNEAQ (reference sequence). CDR3 DNA, as far as it was read: TGTGCCAGCAGCCGCACAACCTCCCAAGAGACC. Protein: CASSRTTSQET. The complete CDR3 protein is CASSRTTSQETQYF.

About this clone: The read ends 3 residues before the CDR3 terminus; that terminus is restored from the germline J gene. V is TRBV5-6 and J is TRBJ1-2, with a possible D match to TRBD1 (5 bases). Trimming stripped 4 bases from V and 4 bases from J, with 11 bases between. This CDR3 spans 13 amino acids. Germline V CDR1 and CDR2: SGHDT, YYEEEE. CDR3 in amino acids: CASSPGGTYGYTF. The sequenced part of the CDR3 DNA is TGTGCCAGCAGCCCGGGGGGAACCTATGGC.

Comments on this clone: The sequenced fragment ends 3 residues before the CDR3 boundary, so the rest is inferred from the germline J gene. This chain links TRBV7-2 with TRBJ1-2, with a possible D match to TRBD1 (6 bases). From germline, CDR1 is SGHTA and CDR2 FQGNSA. There are 15 residues in the CDR3. Incomplete CDR3 DNA: TGTGCCAGCAGCTTCGGCGGGGGGGCCATAGATACC. This codes for CASSFGGGAIDT. The entire CDR3 sequence reads CASSFGGGAIDTYTF.

A word on this clone: The missing CDR3 end, 3 residues past where the read stops, is filled in from the germline J gene. The genes are TRBV5-1 and TRBJ2-7; TRBD2 matches 7 bases. V lost 4 bases and J lost 3; bases outside the gene matches: 10. Germline V CDR1 and CDR2: SGHRS, YFSETQ. This CDR3 spans 15 amino acids. The sequenced part of the CDR3 DNA is TGCGCCAGCAGCGCCTTGGGGAGGGGCTTCTACGAG. Amino acid sequence: CASSALGRGFYE. The CDR3, in full, reads CASSALGRGFYEQYF.

The chain's CDR3 is CSARSGGSYNSPLHF. CDR3 bases read: TGCAGTGCTAGAAGCGGGGGATCCTATAATTCACCC. The genes are TRBV20-1 and TRBJ1-6; tentative D call: TRBD1 (5 bases). The missing CDR3 end, 3 residues past where the read stops, is filled in from the germline J gene. The CDR3 runs to 15 residues. Germline lookup yields CDR1 DFQATT and CDR2 SNEGSKA (reference sequence). Trimming shortened V by 2 bases and J by 1 base, and 9 bases separated the two germline ends.

To note about this clone: The read stops 3 residues short of the end of the CDR3; the missing end is completed from the germline J gene. The chain uses TRBV7-9 and TRBJ1-1, with D perhaps matching TRBD1 (6 bases). The CDR3 has 13 amino acids. Trimming left V 0 bases short and J 6 bases short, with 8 bases between. Germline CDR1 reads SEHNR; CDR2 reads FQNEAQ (reference sequence). Incomplete CDR3 DNA: TGTGCCAGCAGCTTAGCTGGGACATCTGAA. It yields the protein CASSLAGTSE. The entire CDR3 reads CASSLAGTSEAFF. Variable domain in full (rest from reference TRBV7-9 and TRBJ1-1): DTGVSQNPRHKITKRGQNVTFRCDPISEHNRLYWYRQTLGQGPEFLTYFQNEAQLEKSRLLSDRFSAERPKGSFSTLEIQRTEQGDSAMYLCASSLAGTSEAFFGQGTRLTVV.

With respect to this clone: The CDR3 is cut off 3 residues early in the read; its end comes from the germline J gene. The chain combines TRBV11-1 with TRBJ1-2; weak D call: TRBD1 (5 bases). This CDR3 region has 14 residues. CDR1 is SGHAT and CDR2 is FQDESV in the germline V gene (reference sequence). The part of the CDR3 DNA that was read is TGTGCCAGCAGCCCAAGACTAGCGGGGGGAGAC. The encoded protein is CASSPRLAGGD. Given in full, the CDR3 is CASSPRLAGGDYTF.

With respect to this clone: The read gets to within 3 residues of the CDR3 end, and the germline J gene fills in the rest. The chain uses TRBV19 and TRBJ2-2; tentatively, D is TRBD1 (6 bases). Germline V gene lookup returns CDR1 LNHDA and CDR2 SQIVND (reference sequence). V gave up 6 bases and J gave up 1 base, with 9 bases separating them. CDR3 size: 14 residues. CDR3 in amino acids: CASSRQENTGELFF. CDR3 DNA (partial): TGTGCCAGTAGCCGACAGGAGAACACCGGGGAG.

A word on this clone: The CDR3 end lies 3 residues beyond the end of the read and is filled in from the germline J gene. The V gene is TRBV6-1, the J gene TRBJ1-6; D may be TRBD1 (6 bases). V was cut by 3 bases and J by 0 bases, with 6 bases left in between. The CDR3 covers 15 residues. CDR1 is MNHNS and CDR2 is SASEGT in the germline V gene. The part of the CDR3 DNA that was read is TGTGCCAGCAGTGAGGGGGCCTCCTATAATTCACCC. Translation gives CASSEGASYNSP. The whole CDR3 region reads CASSEGASYNSPLHF.

Of note for this clone: The CDR3 end lies 3 residues beyond the end of the read and is filled in from the germline J gene. The chain recombines TRBV10-3 with TRBJ2-1, with 11 nucleotides matching TRBD2. The ends lost 3 bases at V and 0 bases at J; junction bases unmatched: 1. This CDR3 contains 16 residues. From germline, CDR1 is ENHRY and CDR2 SYGVKD. The covered CDR3 bases are TGTGCCATCAGTGACACTAGCGGGGGCTCCTACAATGAG. Protein: CAISDTSGGSYNE. The CDR3 reads in full as CAISDTSGGSYNEQFF.

For this clone: The read finishes 3 residues shy of the CDR3 end, and the germline J gene is used to complete it. This chain uses TRBV20-1 with TRBJ2-4, with D maybe TRBD2 (5 bases). V dropped 3 bases and J dropped 0 bases, with 18 bases sitting between them. Germline assignment: CDR1 DFQATT and CDR2 SNEGSKA (reference sequence). The CDR3 is made up of 17 amino acids. The CDR3 bases that were read are TGCAGTGCTAGGGAGGAAAGAGGGCCTCTAGCCAAAAACATT. Amino acid sequence: CSAREERGPLAKNI. The CDR3 reads in full as CSAREERGPLAKNIQYF.

About this clone: The read halts 3 residues ahead of the CDR3 end, with the missing end drawn from the germline J gene. The chain employs TRBV19 and TRBJ2-2; D is ambiguous. The CDR3 has 15 residues. Germline V gene sequence: CDR1 LNHDA, CDR2 SQIVND (reference sequence). Between the trimmed V and J ends, which lost 5 bases and 4 bases, there was a span of 14 bases. CDR3 amino acids: CASSFPSSGTGELFF. The CDR3 bases that were read are TGTGCCAGTAGTTTTCCCTCCTCGGGCACCGGGGAG.

Notes on this clone: The read falls 3 residues short of the CDR3 end, and the missing part is taken from the germline J gene. The chain recombines TRBV7-6 with TRBJ2-7, with 8 bases identical to TRBD1. J gave up 1 base and V 5 bases, and 4 bases lay outside the gene matches. In germline, CDR1 is SGHVS, CDR2 FNYEAQ. This CDR3 has 14 amino acids. The CDR3 loop reads CASSQGQGSYEQYF. Incomplete CDR3 DNA: TGTGCCAGCAGCCAAGGACAGGGTTCCTACGAG. The full variable domain, with the rest looked up from reference TRBV7-6 and TRBJ2-7, is GAGVSQSPRYKVTKRGQDVALRCDPISGHVSLYWYRQALGQGPEFLTYFNYEAQQDKSGLPNDRFSAERPEGSISTLTIQRTEQRDSAMYRCASSQGQGSYEQYFGPGTRLTVT.

A note on this clone: The read terminates 3 residues before the CDR3 end, so the remaining end is supplied by the germline J gene. This chain uses TRBV7-8 with TRBJ2-1; tentatively, D is TRBD2 (6 bases). The CDR3 is 17 residues long. Germline V gene sequence: CDR1 SGHVS, CDR2 FQNEAQ. Trimming took off 2 bases at V and 8 bases at J, with 22 bases between the two ends. Incomplete CDR3 DNA: TGTGCCAGCAGCTTAAAAGGGTCAGGTCTAGCGAGGGATGAG. Translated, it gives CASSLKGSGLARDE. The complete CDR3 reads CASSLKGSGLARDEQFF.

Note on this clone: The CDR3 end is not reached by the read, which stops 3 residues before it; the germline J gene fills it in. The chain recombines TRBV20-1 with TRBJ1-1, with a weak D call TRBD1 (6 bases). The ends were cut back, 6 bases at V and 2 bases at J, with 13 bases in the middle. CDR1 is DFQATT and CDR2 is SNEGSKA in the germline V gene (reference sequence). CDR3 length equals 13 residues. The part of the CDR3 DNA that was read is TGCAGTGCCACCCGGGACACTAACACTGAA. This encodes CSATRDTNTE. The full-length CDR3 reads as CSATRDTNTEAFF.

CDR3 DNA (partial): TGTGCCAGCGGACCCCGCCGGGGGAATGAAAAA. It yields the protein CASGPRRGNEK. In full, the CDR3 is CASGPRRGNEKLFF. The rearrangement joins TRBV7-2 to TRBJ1-4; TRBD1 might be the D (5 bases). The sequence runs out 3 residues before the end of the CDR3; the remainder is reconstructed from the germline J gene. CDR1 SGHTA and CDR2 FQGNSA come from the germline V gene. The CDR3 totals 14 residues. V lost 8 bases, J lost 5 bases, and 15 bases lay in between.

Details on this clone: The CDR3 end lies 3 residues beyond the end of the read and is filled in from the germline J gene. The chain combines TRBV20-1 with TRBJ2-2; D possibly corresponds to TRBD2 (5 bases). The V end lost 6 bases, the J end lost 4 bases, and 12 bases lay between the germline ends. Germline CDR1 and CDR2: DFQATT and SNEGSKA (reference sequence). The CDR3 runs to 13 residues. The CDR3 spells CSAGTSATGELFF. The CDR3 DNA, read in part, is TGCAGTGCCGGTACTAGTGCCACCGGGGAG.

Points on this clone: The read finishes 3 residues shy of the CDR3 end, and the germline J gene is used to complete it. V is TRBV7-7 and J is TRBJ2-2; 9 bases map to TRBD1. The germline CDR1 and CDR2 sequences are SSHAT and FNYEAQ (reference sequence). The CDR3 length is 17 residues. V lost 1 base to trimming and J lost 4 bases; unmatched junction nucleotides: 7. CDR3 residues: CASSLVSGQGGTGELFF. CDR3 DNA (partial): TGTGCCAGCAGCTTAGTCTCGGGACAGGGAGGCACCGGGGAG.

As concerns this clone: The sequence runs out 3 residues before the end of the CDR3; the remainder is reconstructed from the germline J gene. This sequence joins TRBV2 and TRBJ1-1, with TRBD1 matching over 11 bases. This CDR3 spans 17 amino acids. CDR1 and CDR2 (germline): SNHLY, FYNNEI. V lost 6 bases to trimming and J lost 0 bases; unmatched junction nucleotides: 9. The CDR3 loop is CASSPGTGGGLNTEAFF. The CDR3 bases that were read are TGTGCCAGCAGCCCCGGGACAGGGGGGGGCTTGAACACTGAA.

Notes on this clone: The read gets to within 3 residues of the CDR3 end, and the germline J gene fills in the rest. The chain couples TRBV18 to TRBJ2-7, with D maybe TRBD1 (6 bases). This CDR3 comprises 16 residues. V was trimmed by 2 bases and J by 0 bases, leaving 14 bases between them. Germline V lookup: CDR1 KGHSH, CDR2 LQKENI. The CDR3 sequence is CASSPYPGQFSYEQYF. Incomplete CDR3 DNA: TGTGCCAGCTCACCATACCCAGGACAGTTCTCCTACGAG. Combining the CDR3 with reference TRBV18 and TRBJ2-7 gives the whole variable domain NAGVMQNPRHLVRRRGQEARLRCSPMKGHSHVYWYRQLPEEGLKFMVYLQKENIIDESGMPKERFSAEFPKEGPSILRIQQVVRGDSAAYFCASSPYPGQFSYEQYFGPGTRLTVT.

In regard to this clone: Sequencing ends 3 residues short of the CDR3 end; the germline J gene provides the rest. The chain couples TRBV4-2 to TRBJ2-3, with 7 bases that match TRBD2. CDR1 LGHNA and CDR2 YNFKEQ come from the germline V gene. J was trimmed by 6 bases and V by 4 bases; bases with no gene match: 13. The CDR3 totals 16 residues. CDR3 sequence reads: CASSRTQRGGLDTQYF. CDR3 DNA, as far as it was read: TGTGCCAGCAGCCGGACCCAGCGGGGCGGCTTGGATACG.

Incomplete CDR3 DNA: TGTGCCAGCAGCCCCGGACAGGGGTCCTACAATGAG. Translated, it gives CASSPGQGSYNE. The entire CDR3 is CASSPGQGSYNEQFF. The chain uses TRBV12-3 or TRBV12-4 and TRBJ2-1; TRBD1 matches 9 bases. The CDR3 goes on 3 residues after the read ends, and that part is filled in from the germline J gene. This CDR3 contains 15 residues. V lost 6 bases and J lost 1; bases outside the gene matches: 4.

About this clone: The read comes to an end 3 residues before the CDR3 does, leaving the germline J gene to fill in the end. The chain recombines TRBV18 with TRBJ2-3; 12 nucleotides line up with TRBD2. Germline-derived CDR1 and CDR2 are KGHSH and LQKENI. CDR3 length: 19 residues. The DNA read from the CDR3 is TGTGCCAGCTCATCCATGACTAGCGGGGGAGGATCATCACTGGAGACG. As protein: CASSSMTSGGGSSLET. The whole CDR3 protein reads CASSSMTSGGGSSLETQYF.

On this clone: The read ends 3 residues early relative to the CDR3; the germline J gene fills the gap. V is TRBV19 and J is TRBJ2-1, with TRBD2 identical over 10 bases. Germline V lookup: CDR1 LNHDA, CDR2 SQIVND (reference sequence). This CDR3 is built from 18 residues. Losses at the gene ends were 0 bases for V and 6 bases for J; bases not matched to a gene: 11. The sequenced CDR3 bases are TGTGCCAGTAGTATAGATCGGACTAGCGGTAGGGGGGGCAATGAG. Amino acids: CASSIDRTSGRGGNE. The whole CDR3 region reads CASSIDRTSGRGGNEQFF.

As for this clone: The read ends 3 residues shy of where the CDR3 ends; the end is completed using the germline J gene. This chain joins TRBV7-6 and TRBJ2-1; 7 bases agree with TRBD2. This CDR3 has 16 amino acids. With V trimmed by 5 bases and J by 2 bases, 9 bases remained unmatched. Per the germline V gene, CDR1 is SGHVS and CDR2 is FNYEAQ. CDR3 DNA, as far as it was read: TGTGCCAGCAGCGTGGGGGGGGAGGGTCCCTACAATGAG. Amino acid sequence: CASSVGGEGPYNE. From start to end, the CDR3 is CASSVGGEGPYNEQFF.